One and the same sample provided the 20 T cell receptor beta chains below, sequenced in a study of CD8+ T cells in alopecia areata. The authors extracted RNA and reverse transcribed it into cDNA as the sequencing template. The protocol was immunoSEQ multiplex PCR, while the TCRdb copy is restricted to in-frame clones and leaves out a portion. Of some 210,000 clones listed, approximately 70% are singletons. Treatment meaning: oral pan-JAK inhibitor, 5-10 mg twice daily. Sequencing was performed on CD4+ T cells sorted from blood, taken between weeks 43 and 45, from a patient treated with tofacitinib. These receptors were collected from a human donor with alopecia areata.

The rearrangement joins TRBV30 to TRBJ1-1; D possibly corresponds to TRBD1 (6 bases). CDR3 size: 13 residues. Germline loops: CDR1 GTSNPN, CDR2 SVGIG (reference sequence). The V end was cut by 3 bases, the J end by 6 bases, with 14 bases between. In DNA, the CDR3 is TGTGCCTGGAGGCAGGGGCGGCTGTCTGAAGCTTTCTTT. It yields the protein CAWRQGRLSEAFF.

The rearrangement uses TRBV4-2 and TRBJ1-6; no clear D. CDR3 length equals 16 residues. The germline V gene has CDR1 LGHNA and CDR2 YNFKEQ. Trimming pared 1 base from V and 7 bases from J, leaving 14 bases between. The CDR3 sequence: CASSQAHSDGNSPLHF. The CDR3 DNA reads TGTGCCAGCAGCCAAGCCCACTCGGACGGAAATTCACCCCTCCACTTT.

V and J are TRBV30 and TRBJ2-5, with D uncertain. The CDR3 extends over 11 amino acids. CDR1 is GTSNPN, CDR2 SVGIG, per germline (reference sequence). V lost 4 bases to trimming and J lost 5 bases, with 8 bases between them. CDR3 nucleotide sequence: TGTGCCTGGATAACTGAGGAGACCCAGTACTTC. Its protein product is CAWITEETQYF.

The rearrangement links TRBV9 to TRBJ2-3; no firm D call. There are 15 residues in the CDR3. V was clipped by 0 bases and J by 0 bases, with 8 bases between them. Germline lookup yields CDR1 SGDLS and CDR2 YYNGEE. CDR3 sequence (DNA): TGTGCCAGCAGCGTAGCAGGCCTTAGCACAGATACGCAGTATTTT. Translating it yields CASSVAGLSTDTQYF.

This clone was detected only once. The chain is built from TRBV29-1 and TRBJ2-7; 7 positions match TRBD1. Germline lookup yields CDR1 SQVTM and CDR2 ANQGSEA. Trimming removed 5 bases from V and 4 bases from J; junction bases left unmatched: 5. The CDR3 is 12 amino acids. The CDR3 loop reads CSVRQGQYEQYF. In nucleotides, the CDR3 is TGCAGCGTTAGACAGGGTCAATACGAGCAGTACTTC.

This clone was observed a few times. The chain has TRBV7-2 and TRBJ2-1; no reliable D call. This CDR3 spans 12 amino acids. V was cut by 2 bases and J by 7 bases, with 6 bases left in between. Germline CDR1 reads SGHTA; CDR2 reads FQGNSA. In DNA form, the CDR3 reads TGTGCCAGCAGCTTAATTATGAATGAGCAGTTCTTC. The encoded protein is CASSLIMNEQFF.

This clone showed up just a few times. This chain joins TRBV30 and TRBJ1-1; no definite D call. This CDR3 is built from 13 residues. The V end was cut by 4 bases, the J end by 4 bases, with 13 bases between. The germline CDR1 and CDR2 sequences are GTSNPN and SVGIG (reference sequence). The CDR3 spells CAWIARAGTEAFF. DNA for the CDR3: TGTGCCTGGATTGCCAGAGCCGGCACTGAAGCTTTCTTT.

The chain uses TRBV7-2 and TRBJ2-2; 9 positions match TRBD2. Germline values: CDR1 SGHTA, CDR2 FQGNSA. The CDR3 consists of 16 residues. V shed 2 bases, J shed 5 bases, and the junction held 6 bases outside the gene matches. The CDR3 sequence is CASSLKPSGGTGELFF. CDR3 sequence (DNA): TGTGCCAGCAGCTTAAAACCGAGCGGGGGGACCGGGGAGCTGTTTTTT. Drawing the rest from reference TRBV7-2 and TRBJ2-2, the complete variable domain is GAGVSQSPSNKVTEKGKDVELRCDPISGHTALYWYRQSLGQGLEFLIYFQGNSAPDKSGLPSDRFSAERTGGSVSTLTIQRTQQEDSAVYLCASSLKPSGGTGELFFGEGSRLTVL.

V and J are TRBV30 and TRBJ1-1; 8 bases map to TRBD1. Germline trimming cut 4 bases from V and 8 bases from J; bases unmatched to any gene: 6. Germline loops: CDR1 GTSNPN, CDR2 SVGIG (reference sequence). The CDR3 contains 12 residues. The CDR3 bases are TGTGCCTGGACCAGGGGGCTGGGGGAAGCTTTCTTT. Amino acid sequence: CAWTRGLGEAFF.

This clone appeared a single time. The chain employs TRBV4-2 and TRBJ2-3; 7 bases map to TRBD1. Trimming removed 4 bases from V and 1 base from J; junction bases left unmatched: 11. The CDR3 covers 17 residues. Germline CDR1 LGHNA, CDR2 YNFKEQ. The CDR3 bases are TGTGCCAGCAGCCCCCATCCGCACACAGGGGGCACAGATACGCAGTATTTT. Residues: CASSPHPHTGGTDTQYF.

The J gene is TRBJ2-7, the V gene TRBV9; 7 positions match TRBD1. Germline V gene sequence: CDR1 SGDLS, CDR2 YYNGEE. With V trimmed by 4 bases and J by 2 bases, 12 bases remained unmatched. CDR3 size: 16 residues. CDR3 sequence (DNA): TGTGCCAGCAGCCAGAGGGACAGCTACTCTCCCTACGAGCAGTACTTC. It codes for CASSQRDSYSPYEQYF.

This clone has only a few counts. V is TRBV27 and J is TRBJ1-1, with 7 bases that match TRBD1. The CDR3 sequence is 15 residues long. The V segment lost 5 bases and the J segment 5 bases; nucleotides outside the gene matches: 11. Germline lookup yields CDR1 MNHEY and CDR2 SMNVEV (reference sequence). The CDR3 region has the DNA TGTGCCAGCAGTCCTCACCGGACAGGTGCGACTGAAGCTTTCTTT. Its protein is CASSPHRTGATEAFF.

The rearrangement joins TRBV7-6 to TRBJ2-3; no clear D gene. Germline V gene lookup returns CDR1 SGHVS and CDR2 FNYEAQ. The V end lost 1 base, the J end lost 11 bases, and 19 bases lay between the germline ends. The CDR3 contains 15 residues. The CDR3 DNA sequence: TGTGCCAGCAGCTTAGGAGGTGACGCCAAGTGGGAGCAGTATTTT. It specifies CASSLGGDAKWEQYF.

This chain uses TRBV2 with TRBJ2-1; 11 positions match TRBD2. Germline V CDR1 and CDR2: SNHLY, FYNNEI. The CDR3 runs 15 residues. V dropped 5 bases and J dropped 10; count of bases not matched to a gene: 10. In DNA, the CDR3 is TGTGCCAGCAGTAAGCTAGCGGGGGGATTGGGAGAGCAGTTCTTC. Protein sequence: CASSKLAGGLGEQFF.

V and J are TRBV6-5 and TRBJ2-5; D is undetermined. Trimming shortened V by 6 bases and J by 0 bases, and 2 bases separated the two germline ends. The CDR3 totals 11 residues. Germline V gives CDR1 MNHEY, CDR2 SVGAGI. The CDR3 loop is CASSYQETQYF. The CDR3 DNA reads as TGTGCCAGCAGCTACCAAGAGACCCAGTACTTC.

The chain employs TRBV7-2 and TRBJ2-3; D call uncertain. Germline CDR1 is SGHTA and CDR2 is FQGNSA. V was shortened by 2 bases and J by 6 bases, with 6 bases between the two germline ends. CDR3 length: 12 residues. The CDR3 DNA sequence: TGTGCCAGCAGCTTATCCGGGGATACGCAGTATTTT. It is translated as CASSLSGDTQYF.

The CDR3 spells CASSDRSARETQYF. In DNA, the CDR3 is TGTGCCAGCAGTGACCGGTCGGCCCGGGAGACCCAGTACTTC. V gene TRBV2 combines with J gene TRBJ2-5, with D uncertain. The length of the CDR3 is 14 residues. From germline, CDR1 is SNHLY and CDR2 FYNNEI. V was clipped by 3 bases and J by 5 bases, with 13 bases between them.

The chain uses TRBV27 and TRBJ2-7; TRBD2 matches 7 bases. V shed 5 bases, J shed 4 bases, and the junction held 5 bases outside the gene matches. Germline CDR1 and CDR2: MNHEY and SMNVEV (reference sequence). This CDR3 is 13 amino acids long. Written as DNA, the CDR3 is TGTGCCAGCAGTCCCGGGGGAGGGTACGAGCAGTACTTC. Translated: CASSPGGGYEQYF.

V and J are TRBV7-3 and TRBJ2-3, with 9 bases that match TRBD2. This CDR3 has 17 residues. Germline loops: CDR1 SGHTA, CDR2 FQGTGA. With V trimmed by 0 bases and J by 2 bases, 6 bases remained unmatched. Written as DNA, the CDR3 is TGTGCCAGCAGCTTAACTGGTCTAGCGGGGAACACAGATACGCAGTATTTT. Encoded protein: CASSLTGLAGNTDTQYF.

The V call is TRBV28, the J call TRBJ2-5; D may be TRBD2 (5 bases). Trimming stripped 2 bases from V and 2 bases from J, with 9 bases between. This CDR3 spans 14 amino acids. The germline V gene has CDR1 MDHEN and CDR2 SYDVKM. This chain's CDR3 is CASSLRLKQETQYF. CDR3 nucleotide sequence: TGTGCCAGCAGTTTAAGACTAAAACAAGAGACCCAGTACTTC.